The 18 T cell receptor beta chains below come from one sample, sequenced in a study of shared clonotypes between healthy human individuals. Sequencing was performed with immunoSEQ multiplex PCR; in TCRdb, only in-frame clones are kept and a portion is missing. Of approximately 2.5 million clones listed, over 85% are singletons. The sample taken for sequencing was naive CD4+ T cells sorted from blood. Subset here: CD45RA+ positively selected. The receptors here all came from a man between 18 and 35 years old in good health.

This clone appeared a few times. The rearrangement uses TRBV29-1 and TRBJ1-1; D gene uncertain. This CDR3 region has 14 residues. Germline assignment: CDR1 SQVTM and CDR2 ANQGSEA. CDR3 in DNA: TGCAGTCCCTTTAACCCCAGTTTTCTCACTGAAGCTTTCTTT. It is translated as CSPFNPSFLTEAFF.

This chain connects TRBV4-1 to TRBJ2-7, with a weak D call TRBD1 (5 bases). Germline V CDR1 and CDR2: MGHRA, YSYEKL. CDR3 length equals 16 residues. With 5 bases removed from V and 4 bases from J, the gap between germline ends came to 21 bases. CDR3 coding DNA: TGCGCCAGCAGCGCGACGTTCAGGCAGGACAAATACGAGCAGTACTTC. Amino acid sequence: CASSATFRQDKYEQYF.

This chain links TRBV13 with TRBJ1-6; D may be TRBD1 (6 bases). The CDR3 sequence is 15 residues long. Trimming took off 6 bases at V and 7 bases at J, with 16 bases between the two ends. CDR1 is PRHDT, CDR2 FYEKMQ, per germline (reference sequence). CDR3 sequence (DNA): TGTGCCAGCAGAATAAAGGGGGATTTGAATTCACCCCTCCACTTT. Protein: CASRIKGDLNSPLHF.

V and J are TRBV5-1 and TRBJ2-7, with TRBD2 matching over 7 bases. This CDR3 region has 18 residues. V gave up 0 bases and J gave up 2 bases; unmatched junction bases: 14. The germline V gene encodes CDR1 SGHRS and CDR2 YFSETQ. This chain's CDR3 is CASSLGVPTRGSAYEQYF. The CDR3 DNA is TGCGCCAGCAGCTTGGGGGTGCCAACTCGCGGGAGCGCCTACGAGCAGTACTTC.

The chain couples TRBV7-3 to TRBJ2-3; 9 bases agree with TRBD1. Germline CDR1 is SGHTA and CDR2 is FQGTGA. The CDR3 is 15 residues long. Losses at the gene ends were 6 bases for V and 4 bases for J; bases not matched to a gene: 8. This CDR3 reads CASRFLGQGSDTQYF. The CDR3 DNA reads as TGTGCCAGCAGGTTCCTGGGACAGGGTTCAGATACGCAGTATTTT.

Comment on this clone: One end of the junction does not line up with germline, which may come from a read error. Other DNA variants within this sample encode the same CDR3. The chain recombines TRBV6-5 with TRBJ1-2, with D unclear. This CDR3 comprises 14 residues. Per germline, CDR1 MNHEY and CDR2 SVGAGI. The CDR3 DNA is TGTGCCAGCAGTTCCCTGACAATTAACTATGGCTACACTTTC. Residues: CASSSLTINYGYTF.

The chain is built from TRBV11-2 and TRBJ2-3; D gene unclear. The CDR3 runs to 12 residues. Trimming took off 7 bases at V and 4 bases at J, with 9 bases between the two ends. The germline V gene has CDR1 SGHAT and CDR2 FQNNGV. CDR3 DNA sequence: TGTGCCAGCACCAAACTGTCAGATACGCAGTATTTT. Its protein is CASTKLSDTQYF.

V usage is TRBV6-5 and J usage is TRBJ2-1, with TRBD2 identical over 7 bases. This CDR3 spans 15 amino acids. Trimming at V came to 0 bases and at J to 9 bases, leaving 8 bases not matched to a gene. CDR1 and CDR2 from the germline V gene are MNHEY and SVGAGI. The CDR3 sequence is CASSYSKAGPGEQFF. As DNA, the CDR3 is TGTGCCAGCAGTTACTCGAAAGCGGGACCTGGTGAGCAGTTCTTC.

The chain links TRBV11-3 to TRBJ2-7, with 9 bases that match TRBD1. Germline lookup yields CDR1 SGHNT and CDR2 YENEEA. CDR3 size: 15 residues. V gave up 5 bases and J gave up 1 base; unmatched junction bases: 6. CDR3 DNA: TGTGCCAGCAGCGTCACCGGGACAGGGTCCTACGAGCAGTACTTC. Translated: CASSVTGTGSYEQYF.

This chain links TRBV11-2 with TRBJ2-5; D not resolved. This CDR3 contains 14 residues. The V and J ends lost 1 base and 5 bases respectively, with 11 bases between them. Germline values: CDR1 SGHAT, CDR2 FQNNGV. The CDR3 coding sequence is TGTGCCAGCAGCTTAGGTGGGAAGGAGGAGACCCAGTACTTC. Encoded protein: CASSLGGKEETQYF.

The rearrangement uses TRBV6-5 and TRBJ1-5, with D maybe TRBD1 (6 bases). Germline V gene data show CDR1 as MNHEY and CDR2 as SVGAGI. The CDR3 sequence is 15 residues long. Trimming cost V 6 bases and J 0 bases, with 12 bases left between them. CDR3 DNA sequence: TGTGCCAGCAGCTTTACAGGGAATAGCAATCAGCCCCAGCATTTT. Protein product: CASSFTGNSNQPQHF.

This rearrangement joins TRBV28 to TRBJ2-1, with 13 nucleotides matching TRBD2. V was pared by 1 base and J by 8 bases, with 5 bases of the junction left unmatched. Germline CDR1 MDHEN, CDR2 SYDVKM. This CDR3 is built from 16 residues. The CDR3 here is CASSLSGLAGADEQFF. The DNA of the CDR3 is TGTGCCAGCAGTTTATCCGGACTAGCGGGGGCGGATGAGCAGTTCTTC.

The genes are TRBV6-5 and TRBJ1-2; D gene uncertain. Germline V lookup: CDR1 MNHEY, CDR2 SVGAGI. The CDR3 sequence is 13 residues long. V shed 0 bases and J shed 6 bases, with 8 bases lying between them. The CDR3 loop reads CASSYSAFNGYTF. CDR3 bases: TGTGCCAGCAGTTACTCCGCTTTTAATGGCTACACCTTC.

V and J are TRBV6-1 and TRBJ1-1; 9 positions agree with TRBD1. The junction had 3 bases not matched to a gene; V was cut back by 6 bases and J by 1 base. The CDR3 runs 14 residues. Per the germline V gene, CDR1 is MNHNS and CDR2 is SASEGT. The CDR3 DNA follows: TGTGCCAGCAGGAGGGGACAGGGGAACACTGAAGCTTTCTTT. Translation: CASRRGQGNTEAFF.

The genes are TRBV7-2 and TRBJ1-5; TRBD1 aligns across 7 bases. This CDR3 has 15 residues. After removal of 5 bases from V and 3 bases from J, the junction contained 7 bases not matched to a gene. CDR1 SGHTA and CDR2 FQGNSA come from the germline V gene. DNA of the CDR3: TGTGCCAGCAGCCCCGAAGGGGGCCCCAATCAGCCCCAGCATTTT. Amino acids: CASSPEGGPNQPQHF.

This clone was seen only a few times. This rearrangement joins TRBV6-1 to TRBJ1-1; possibly TRBD1 for D (6 bases). Looked up from germline, CDR1 is MNHNS and CDR2 is SASEGT. The V and J ends lost 0 bases and 6 bases respectively, with 14 bases between them. CDR3 length: 15 amino acids. CDR3 sequence reads: CASSEAGGIRSEAFF. The CDR3 region has the DNA TGTGCCAGCAGTGAAGCAGGGGGGATACGGTCTGAAGCTTTCTTT.

The chain joins TRBV11-2 to TRBJ2-1; D is possibly TRBD1 or TRBD2 (5 bases each). V was trimmed by 1 base and J by 9 bases, leaving 19 bases between them. Germline CDR1 SGHAT, CDR2 FQNNGV. The CDR3 is made up of 16 amino acids. CDR3 amino acids: CASSLAPTGTPGEQFF. The CDR3 DNA sequence: TGTGCCAGCAGCTTAGCCCCCACGGGGACCCCGGGTGAGCAGTTCTTC.

The chain recombines TRBV5-1 with TRBJ1-6, with a possible D match to TRBD1 (5 bases). The CDR3 loop spans 18 amino acids. Germline values: CDR1 SGHRS, CDR2 YFSETQ. Trimming removed 0 bases from V and 7 bases from J, with 20 bases in between. Here the CDR3 reads CASSLAQAGTGRNSPLHF. DNA for the CDR3: TGCGCCAGCAGCTTGGCTCAAGCGGGGACGGGTCGAAATTCACCCCTCCACTTT.